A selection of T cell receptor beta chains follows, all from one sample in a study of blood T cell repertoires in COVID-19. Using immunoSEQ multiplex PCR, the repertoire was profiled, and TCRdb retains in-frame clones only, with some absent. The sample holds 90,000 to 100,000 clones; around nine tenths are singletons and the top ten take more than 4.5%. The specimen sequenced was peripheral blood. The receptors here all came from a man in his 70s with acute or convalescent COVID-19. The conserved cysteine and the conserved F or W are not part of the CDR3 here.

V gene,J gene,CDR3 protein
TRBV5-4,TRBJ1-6,ASSSGGGGYNSPLH
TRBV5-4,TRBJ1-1,ASSQTGGTEAF
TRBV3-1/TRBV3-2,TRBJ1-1,ASSQMLRSTEAF
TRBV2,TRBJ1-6,ASSEEGAAPLH
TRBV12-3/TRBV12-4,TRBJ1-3,ASSRGAGNTIY
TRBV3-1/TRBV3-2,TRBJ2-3,ASSQDRVAGSDTQY
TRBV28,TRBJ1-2,ASSSPGTGVHYGYT
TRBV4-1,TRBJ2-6,ASSQQNSGANVLT
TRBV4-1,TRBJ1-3,ASSLRQGANSGNTIY
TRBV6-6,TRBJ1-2,ASSYGQEYGYT
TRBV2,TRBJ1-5,ASNWGGNQPQH
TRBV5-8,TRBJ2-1,ASSPRQGAYNEQF
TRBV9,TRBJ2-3,ASSVGVGAGGTDTQY
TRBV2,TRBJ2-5,ASRLSGVQETQY
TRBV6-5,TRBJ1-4,ASPCREKLF
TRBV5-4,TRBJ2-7,ASSLGPGGEQY
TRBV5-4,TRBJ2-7,ASSLPGSGEFREQY
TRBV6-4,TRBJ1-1,ASSPTGLGTEAF
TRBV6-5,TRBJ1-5,ASRTGNQPQH
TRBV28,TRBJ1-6,ASLRSSQGSSYNSPLH
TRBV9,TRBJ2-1,ASSVEGGPYNEQF
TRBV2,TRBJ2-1,ASNRRESRGNEQF
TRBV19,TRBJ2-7,ASSPHRDDEQY
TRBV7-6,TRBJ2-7,ASSLSPGLAGGRAYEQY
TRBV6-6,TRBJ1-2,ASSQTGIYGYT
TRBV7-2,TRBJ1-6,ASSLDGSYNSPLH